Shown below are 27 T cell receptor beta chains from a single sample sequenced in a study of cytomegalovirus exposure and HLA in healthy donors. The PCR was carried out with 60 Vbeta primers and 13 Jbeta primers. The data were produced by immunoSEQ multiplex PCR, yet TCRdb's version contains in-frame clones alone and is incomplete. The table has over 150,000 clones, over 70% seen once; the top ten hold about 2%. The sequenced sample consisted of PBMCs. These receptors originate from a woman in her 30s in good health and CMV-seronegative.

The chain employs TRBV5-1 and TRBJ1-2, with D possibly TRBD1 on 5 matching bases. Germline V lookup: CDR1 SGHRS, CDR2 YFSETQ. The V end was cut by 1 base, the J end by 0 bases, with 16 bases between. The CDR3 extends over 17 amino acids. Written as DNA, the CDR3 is TGCGCCAGCAGCTTGTTAACAGGCCGAAGCTCTAACTATGGCTACACCTTC. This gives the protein CASSLLTGRSSNYGYTF.

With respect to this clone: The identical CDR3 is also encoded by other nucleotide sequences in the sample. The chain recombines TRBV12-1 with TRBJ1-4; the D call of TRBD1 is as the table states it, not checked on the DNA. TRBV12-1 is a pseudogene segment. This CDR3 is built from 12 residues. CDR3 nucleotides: TGTGCCAGCACTGCAGGGCGGGAAAAACTGTTTTTT. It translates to CASTAGREKLFF.

The CDR3 region has the DNA TGTGCCAGCAGTCGGGGAACCTACGAGCAGTACTTC. Protein: CASSRGTYEQYF. This chain links TRBV2 with TRBJ2-7; weak D call: TRBD2 (5 bases). Trimming stripped 5 bases from V and 2 bases from J, with 7 bases between. The germline CDR1 and CDR2 sequences are SNHLY and FYNNEI. CDR3 length: 12 amino acids.

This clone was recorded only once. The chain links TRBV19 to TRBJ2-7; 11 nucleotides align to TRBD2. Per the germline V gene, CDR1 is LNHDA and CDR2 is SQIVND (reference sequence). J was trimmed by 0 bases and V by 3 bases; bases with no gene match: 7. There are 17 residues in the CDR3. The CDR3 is CASSMGYTSGSSYEQYF. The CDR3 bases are TGTGCCAGTAGTATGGGCTACACTAGCGGGAGCTCCTACGAGCAGTACTTC.

CDR3 in DNA: TGTGCCATCTCTCAAGCGGGGGGTAGGGGAGAGACCCAGTACTTC. It is translated as CAISQAGGRGETQYF. The chain couples TRBV10-3 to TRBJ2-5; 9 bases are shared with TRBD2. The germline V gene has CDR1 ENHRY and CDR2 SYGVKD. The V segment lost 8 bases and the J segment 4 bases; nucleotides outside the gene matches: 11. This CDR3 comprises 15 residues.

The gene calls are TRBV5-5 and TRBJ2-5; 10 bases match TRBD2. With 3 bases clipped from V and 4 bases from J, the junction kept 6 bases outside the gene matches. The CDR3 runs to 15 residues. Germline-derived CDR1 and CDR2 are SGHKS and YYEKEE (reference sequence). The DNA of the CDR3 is TGTGCCAGCAGCTACACTAGCGGGGAAGGAGAGACCCAGTACTTC. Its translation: CASSYTSGEGETQYF. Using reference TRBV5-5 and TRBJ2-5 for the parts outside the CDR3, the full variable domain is DAGVTQSPTHLIKTRGQQVTLRCSPISGHKSVSWYQQVLGQGPQFIFQYYEKEERGRGNFPDRFSARQFPNYSSELNVNALLLGDSALYLCASSYTSGEGETQYFGPGTRLLVL.

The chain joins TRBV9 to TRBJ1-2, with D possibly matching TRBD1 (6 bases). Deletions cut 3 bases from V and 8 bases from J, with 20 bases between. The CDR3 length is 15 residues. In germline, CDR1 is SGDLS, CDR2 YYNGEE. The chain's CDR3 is CASSATERGTSGYTF. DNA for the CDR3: TGTGCCAGCAGCGCAACCGAAAGGGGGACGTCGGGCTACACCTTC.

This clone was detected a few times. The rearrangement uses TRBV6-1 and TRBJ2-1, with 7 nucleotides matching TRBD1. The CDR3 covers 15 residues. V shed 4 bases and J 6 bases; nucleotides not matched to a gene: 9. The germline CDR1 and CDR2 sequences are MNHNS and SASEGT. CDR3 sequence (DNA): TGTGCCAGCAGTGTCGGGCAGGGGGTCGGCAATGAGCAGTTCTTC. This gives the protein CASSVGQGVGNEQFF.

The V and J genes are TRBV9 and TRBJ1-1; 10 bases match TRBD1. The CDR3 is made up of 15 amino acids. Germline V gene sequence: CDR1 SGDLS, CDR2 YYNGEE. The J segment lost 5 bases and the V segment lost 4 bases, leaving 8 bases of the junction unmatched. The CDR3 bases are TGTGCCAGCAGCTCAAGGACAGGGGGGCAAACTGAAGCTTTCTTT. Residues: CASSSRTGGQTEAFF.

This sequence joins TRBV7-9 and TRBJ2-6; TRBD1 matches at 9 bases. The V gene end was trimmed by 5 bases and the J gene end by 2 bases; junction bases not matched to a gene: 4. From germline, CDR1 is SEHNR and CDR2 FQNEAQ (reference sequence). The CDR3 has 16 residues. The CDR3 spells CASSNRGRTGANVLTF. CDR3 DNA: TGTGCCAGCAGCAACAGGGGGCGAACTGGGGCCAACGTCCTGACTTTC.

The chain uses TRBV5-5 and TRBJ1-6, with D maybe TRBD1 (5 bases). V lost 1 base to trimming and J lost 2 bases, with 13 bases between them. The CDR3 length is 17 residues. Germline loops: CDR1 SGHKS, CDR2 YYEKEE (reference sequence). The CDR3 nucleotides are TGTGCCAGCAGCTTGATTGGTCAGGGCACCTATAATTCACCCCTCCACTTT. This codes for CASSLIGQGTYNSPLHF. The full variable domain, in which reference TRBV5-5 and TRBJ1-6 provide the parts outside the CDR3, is DAGVTQSPTHLIKTRGQQVTLRCSPISGHKSVSWYQQVLGQGPQFIFQYYEKEERGRGNFPDRFSARQFPNYSSELNVNALLLGDSALYLCASSLIGQGTYNSPLHFGNGTRLTVT.

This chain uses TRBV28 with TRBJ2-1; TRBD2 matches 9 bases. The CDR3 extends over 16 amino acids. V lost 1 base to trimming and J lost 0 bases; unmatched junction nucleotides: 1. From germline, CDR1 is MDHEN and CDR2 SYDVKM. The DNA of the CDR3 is TGTGCCAGCAGTTTATTTAGCGGGAGCTCCTACAATGAGCAGTTCTTC. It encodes CASSLFSGSSYNEQFF.

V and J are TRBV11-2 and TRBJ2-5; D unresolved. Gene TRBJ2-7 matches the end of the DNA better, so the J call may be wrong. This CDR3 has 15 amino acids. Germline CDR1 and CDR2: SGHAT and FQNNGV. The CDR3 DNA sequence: TGTGCCAGCAGCTTAGCAGACTGGAGCTCCTACGAGCAGTACTTC. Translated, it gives CASSLADWSSYEQYF.

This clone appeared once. In nucleotides, the CDR3 is TGTGCCAGCAGCTTAGGAGATGCCCGGGGAGGTAACTATGGCTACACCTTC. It translates to CASSLGDARGGNYGYTF. V and J are TRBV7-6 and TRBJ1-2, with D uncertain. Trimming cost V 1 base and J 1 base, with 16 bases left between them. The CDR3 is made up of 17 amino acids. Germline CDR1 is SGHVS and CDR2 is FNYEAQ.

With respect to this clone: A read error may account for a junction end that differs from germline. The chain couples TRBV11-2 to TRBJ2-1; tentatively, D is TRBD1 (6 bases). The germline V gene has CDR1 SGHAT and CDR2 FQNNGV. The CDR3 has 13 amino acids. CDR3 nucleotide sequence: TGTGCCAGCCGCTTCCCAGGGGCCAATGAGCAGTTCTTC. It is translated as CASRFPGANEQFF.

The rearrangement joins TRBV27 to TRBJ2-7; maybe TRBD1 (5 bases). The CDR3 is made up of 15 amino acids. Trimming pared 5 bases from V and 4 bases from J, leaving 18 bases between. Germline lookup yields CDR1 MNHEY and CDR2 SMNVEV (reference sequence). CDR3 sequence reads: CASSKGARVEYEQYF. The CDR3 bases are TGTGCCAGCAGTAAAGGGGCCAGGGTGGAGTACGAGCAGTACTTC.

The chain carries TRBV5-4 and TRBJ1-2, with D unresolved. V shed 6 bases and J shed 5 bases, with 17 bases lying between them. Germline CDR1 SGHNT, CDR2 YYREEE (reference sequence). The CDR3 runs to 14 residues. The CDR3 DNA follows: TGTGCCAGCATCAATCGGGGTGGCGGTTATGGCTACACCTTC. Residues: CASINRGGGYGYTF.

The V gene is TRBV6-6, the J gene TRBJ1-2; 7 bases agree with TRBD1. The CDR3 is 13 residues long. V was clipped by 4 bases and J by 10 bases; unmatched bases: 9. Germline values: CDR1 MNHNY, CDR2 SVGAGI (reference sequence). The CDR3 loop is CASSLTDRFDYTF. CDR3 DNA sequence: TGTGCCAGCAGTTTAACGGACAGGTTTGACTACACCTTC.

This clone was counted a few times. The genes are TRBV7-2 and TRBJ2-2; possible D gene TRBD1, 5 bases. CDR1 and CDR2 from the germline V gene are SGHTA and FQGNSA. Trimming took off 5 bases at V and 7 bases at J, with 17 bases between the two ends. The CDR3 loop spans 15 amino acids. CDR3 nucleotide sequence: TGTGCCAGCAGCCCCAATCCAGGGTCGGTCGGGGAGCTGTTTTTT. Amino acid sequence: CASSPNPGSVGELFF.

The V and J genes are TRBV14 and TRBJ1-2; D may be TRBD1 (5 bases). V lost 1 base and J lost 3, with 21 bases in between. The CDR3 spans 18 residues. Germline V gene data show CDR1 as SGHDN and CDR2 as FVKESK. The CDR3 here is CASSQARFWGSRDYGYTF. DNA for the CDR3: TGTGCCAGCAGCCAAGCCCGGTTTTGGGGCTCTAGGGACTATGGCTACACCTTC.

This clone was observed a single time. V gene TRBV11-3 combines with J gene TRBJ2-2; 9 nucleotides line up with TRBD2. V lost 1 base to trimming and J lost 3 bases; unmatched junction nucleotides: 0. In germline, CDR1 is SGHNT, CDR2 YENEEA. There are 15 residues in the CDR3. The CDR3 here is CASSLGLADTGELFF. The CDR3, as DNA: TGTGCCAGCAGCTTAGGACTAGCGGACACCGGGGAGCTGTTTTTT.

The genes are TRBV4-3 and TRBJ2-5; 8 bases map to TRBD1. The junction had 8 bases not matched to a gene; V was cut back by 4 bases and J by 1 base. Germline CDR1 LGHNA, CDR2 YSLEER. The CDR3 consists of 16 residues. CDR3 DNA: TGCGCCAGCAGCCTAGGGGACAGGACTATCCAAGAGACCCAGTACTTC. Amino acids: CASSLGDRTIQETQYF.

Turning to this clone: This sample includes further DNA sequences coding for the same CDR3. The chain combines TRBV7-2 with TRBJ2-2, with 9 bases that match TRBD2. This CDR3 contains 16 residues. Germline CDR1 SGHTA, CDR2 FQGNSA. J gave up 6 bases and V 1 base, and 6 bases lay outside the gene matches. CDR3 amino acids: CASSLVGGGAAGELFF. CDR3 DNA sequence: TGTGCCAGCAGCTTAGTAGGCGGGGGGGCGGCCGGGGAGCTGTTTTTT.

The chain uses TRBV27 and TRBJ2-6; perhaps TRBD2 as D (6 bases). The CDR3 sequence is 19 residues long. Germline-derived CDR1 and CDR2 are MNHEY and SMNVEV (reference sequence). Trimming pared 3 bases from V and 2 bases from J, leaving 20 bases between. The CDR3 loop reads CASSFLRDSLGAGANVLTF. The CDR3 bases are TGTGCCAGCAGTTTCCTCCGGGACTCCCTAGGGGCTGGGGCCAACGTCCTGACTTTC.

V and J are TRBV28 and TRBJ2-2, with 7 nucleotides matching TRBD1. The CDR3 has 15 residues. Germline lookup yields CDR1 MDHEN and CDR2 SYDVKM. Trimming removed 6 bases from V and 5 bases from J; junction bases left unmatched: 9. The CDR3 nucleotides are TGTGCCAGCAGCCTAGACAGGGTTGGAACCGGGGAGCTGTTTTTT. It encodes CASSLDRVGTGELFF.

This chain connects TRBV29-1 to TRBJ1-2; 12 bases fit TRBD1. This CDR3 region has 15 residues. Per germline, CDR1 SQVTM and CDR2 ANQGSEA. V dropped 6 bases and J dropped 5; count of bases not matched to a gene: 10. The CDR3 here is CSVRDRGHQGYGYTF. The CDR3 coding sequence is TGCAGCGTCCGGGACAGGGGGCACCAGGGGTATGGCTACACCTTC.

The DNA for the CDR3 is TGTGCCAGCAAGATGGGGCCCTTCTACGAGCAGTACTTC. As protein: CASKMGPFYEQYF. The chain uses TRBV28 and TRBJ2-7; possible D gene TRBD1, 5 bases. This CDR3 comprises 13 residues. Germline CDR1 reads MDHEN; CDR2 reads SYDVKM. Trimming shortened V by 7 bases and J by 3 bases, and 13 bases separated the two germline ends.